The source of this T cell receptor beta chain is a study of vaccination effects on CD4 cells after COVID-19. Across the study: Participants were given two doses of BNT162b2 or mRNA-1273 vaccine. Study results and limitations: The study dataset contains few convalescent patients and includes no early post-infection timepoints. Clonal contraction was marked in infection- and vaccine-induced clones late after vaccination.

On this clone itself: Its antigen remains unidentified.

TCRdb's table, derived via immunoSEQ multiplex PCR, lists solely in-frame clones and lacks some. The sample gives about 24,000 clones, around 74% of which show up once; 2.5% to 4% is in the top ten. Antigen-specific CD4+ T cells expanded by the ViraFEST assay with viral peptide pools were then sequenced. Subsequent to a culture period of about ten days, CD4+ T cells were isolated. None of these healthy vaccinees had been infected with SARS-CoV-2 before vaccination. IL-2 at 10 IU/ml and peptides at roughly 9.6 ug/ml were added to cultured PBMC, a few million per well. This CDR3 spans 14 amino acids. V shed 5 bases and J shed 3 bases, with 13 bases lying between them. The germline V gene encodes CDR1 SGHNT and CDR2 YENEEA.

The rearrangement uses TRBV11-3 and TRBJ1-1; D not certain. Sample: CD4+ T cells from PBMCs cultured with SARS-CoV-2 spike peptides, taken before COVID-19 vaccination. The source of this sequence is a human donor who received a COVID-19 vaccine. This CDR3 is CASSLREGDTEAFF. The CDR3 DNA reads TGTGCCAGCAGCCTCCGGGAGGGCGACACTGAAGCTTTCTTT.